Described below is a single T cell receptor beta chain sequence and its context. This sample was included in a study of blood T cell repertoires in COVID-19. Turning to the study itself: The analysed material was cDNA or gDNA that came from T cells, B-cell-depleted T cells, or PBMCs.

V was trimmed by 1 base and J by 2 bases, leaving 11 bases between them. The CDR3 contains 15 residues. Per the germline V gene, CDR1 is MGHRA and CDR2 is YSYEKL. In the authors' workflow: Amplifying reference gene primers gave estimates of nucleated cell counts. Sequenced by immunoSEQ multiplex PCR; TCRdb stores in-frame clones only, minus some. V and J calls and clone size are copied from that table; D and trimming were computed from the DNA. The table has 300,000 to 400,000 clones, approximately 91% seen once. Seattle's cohort entered during active infection and was followed longitudinally. The chain recombines TRBV4-1 with TRBJ2-5; D may be TRBD2 (5 bases). The sequence came from a woman in her 70s with COVID-19, enrolled during active disease. Sequenced input: peripheral blood. The CDR3 sequence is CASSQVTRLQETQYF. The CDR3 region has the DNA TGCGCCAGCAGCCAAGTTACTAGACTTCAAGAGACCCAGTACTTC.